These T cell receptor beta chains were read from a single sample in a study of T cell changes during pregnancy in multiple sclerosis. Here immunoSEQ multiplex PCR was the method, and the copy in TCRdb shows in-frame clones only, minus some. The profile shows approximately 69,000 clones, approximately 94% of them singletons. This specimen was peripheral blood, taken in the second trimester of pregnancy. These receptors all stem from a female donor in good health, enrolled as a control in a pregnancy study. Each CDR3 is given with its conserved first and last residue. The D gene is left open where the match is weak. Not every row has a clone size; where given, it reads once, few, many or a size class.

V gene: TRBV28; J gene: TRBJ1-5; D gene: NA; clone size: NA; CDR3 DNA: TGTGCCAGCAGTTCTCTGGCGGGGGCTCGAGACAATCAGCCCCAGCATTTT; CDR3 protein: CASSSLAGARDNQPQHF
V gene: TRBV28; J gene: TRBJ1-1; D gene: NA; clone size: NA; CDR3 DNA: TGTGCCAGCAGTCAAATAGGACAGGAAGCTTTCTTT; CDR3 protein: CASSQIGQEAFF
V gene: TRBV18; J gene: TRBJ2-5; D gene: NA; clone size: once; CDR3 DNA: TGTGCCAGCTCACCGCTGGCCCAAGAGACCCAGTACTTC; CDR3 protein: CASSPLAQETQYF
V gene: TRBV5-4; J gene: TRBJ2-7; D gene: NA; clone size: NA; CDR3 DNA: TGTGCCAGCAGCTTCGGACAGAGGGACGAGCAGTACTTC; CDR3 protein: CASSFGQRDEQYF
V gene: TRBV7-2; J gene: TRBJ2-2; D gene: NA; clone size: NA; CDR3 DNA: TGTGCCAGCAGCTCCCACTCACAGGGTTTCGAGGAGCTGTTTTTT; CDR3 protein: CASSSHSQGFEELFF
V gene: TRBV7-2; J gene: TRBJ2-3; D gene: NA; clone size: NA; CDR3 DNA: TGTGCCAGCAGCTTAGCGAGGAGGGATACGCAGTATTTT; CDR3 protein: CASSLARRDTQYF
V gene: TRBV19; J gene: TRBJ1-5; D gene: TRBD1; clone size: NA; CDR3 DNA: TGTGCCAGTAGTCCCCGGGACAGTAGCAATCAGCCCCAGCATTTT; CDR3 protein: CASSPRDSSNQPQHF
V gene: TRBV6-5; J gene: TRBJ1-2; D gene: TRBD1; clone size: NA; CDR3 DNA: TGTGCCAGCAGTCCGGGACAGGACTATGGCTACACCTTC; CDR3 protein: CASSPGQDYGYTF
V gene: TRBV4-3; J gene: TRBJ1-1; D gene: NA; clone size: NA; CDR3 DNA: TGCGCCAGCAAGAAAGGCCATGGGGCGACTGAAGCTTTCTTT; CDR3 protein: CASKKGHGATEAFF
V gene: TRBV28; J gene: TRBJ2-1; D gene: NA; clone size: NA; CDR3 DNA: TGTGCCAGCAGTCTACCGTCCTCGGATGAGCAGTTCTTC; CDR3 protein: CASSLPSSDEQFF
V gene: TRBV11-1; J gene: TRBJ2-7; D gene: NA; clone size: NA; CDR3 DNA: TGTGCCAGCAGCTTAGCAGGCAGCGCCTACGAGCAGTACTTC; CDR3 protein: CASSLAGSAYEQYF
V gene: TRBV4-3; J gene: TRBJ1-2; D gene: TRBD1; clone size: NA; CDR3 DNA: TGCGCCAGCAGCTCCATTGGGACAGGGTATACTGCTGGCTACACCTTC; CDR3 protein: CASSSIGTGYTAGYTF
V gene: TRBV27; J gene: TRBJ1-5; D gene: TRBD1; clone size: NA; CDR3 DNA: TGTGCCAGCAGCCCAGGGGGCCGCAGGCCCCAGCATTTT; CDR3 protein: CASSPGGRRPQHF
V gene: TRBV5-1; J gene: TRBJ2-1; D gene: NA; clone size: NA; CDR3 DNA: TGCGCCAGCAGCTCACAACCCTCCCTCAGCTCCTACAATGAGCAGTTCTTC; CDR3 protein: CASSSQPSLSSYNEQFF
V gene: TRBV5-5; J gene: TRBJ2-7; D gene: NA; clone size: once; CDR3 DNA: TGTGCCAGCAGCTTCTTCGGGGCCTACGAGCAGTACTTC; CDR3 protein: CASSFFGAYEQYF
V gene: TRBV9; J gene: TRBJ2-5; D gene: NA; clone size: NA; CDR3 DNA: TGTGCCAGCAGCGTAGGGAACAGGGAAGAGACCCAGTACTTC; CDR3 protein: CASSVGNREETQYF
V gene: TRBV19; J gene: TRBJ1-1; D gene: NA; clone size: once; CDR3 DNA: TGTGCCAGTAGTACAGTTATGAACACTGAAGCTTTCTTT; CDR3 protein: CASSTVMNTEAFF
V gene: TRBV4-2; J gene: TRBJ1-4; D gene: TRBD1; clone size: few; CDR3 DNA: TGTGCCAGCAGCCAAGAACAGGGGGCGAGTGAAAAACTGTTTTTT; CDR3 protein: CASSQEQGASEKLFF
V gene: TRBV4-3; J gene: TRBJ1-6; D gene: NA; clone size: NA; CDR3 DNA: TGCGCCAGCAGCCAAGTCCCACAAAATTCACCCCTCCACTTT; CDR3 protein: CASSQVPQNSPLHF
V gene: TRBV2; J gene: TRBJ1-6; D gene: TRBD1; clone size: few; CDR3 DNA: TGTGCCTCGACAGGGGAAGCGACCTATAATTCACCCCTCCACTTT; CDR3 protein: CASTGEATYNSPLHF
V gene: TRBV29-1; J gene: TRBJ1-1; D gene: NA; clone size: NA; CDR3 DNA: TGCAGCGTTGAAGACAGGGCGACTGAAGCTTTCTTT; CDR3 protein: CSVEDRATEAFF
V gene: TRBV30; J gene: TRBJ1-1; D gene: NA; clone size: few; CDR3 DNA: TGTGCCTGGGACAGTATCGGAATTACTGAAGCTTTCTTT; CDR3 protein: CAWDSIGITEAFF
V gene: TRBV7-2; J gene: TRBJ1-5; D gene: NA; clone size: once; CDR3 DNA: TGTGCCAGCAGCTTGGGGGGGGCTCAGCCCCAGCATTTT; CDR3 protein: CASSLGGAQPQHF
V gene: TRBV19; J gene: TRBJ1-5; D gene: NA; clone size: NA; CDR3 DNA: TGTGCCAGTAGTATCGCAGGGGTGAATCAGCCCCAGCATTTT; CDR3 protein: CASSIAGVNQPQHF
V gene: TRBV5-6; J gene: TRBJ1-5; D gene: NA; clone size: once; CDR3 DNA: TGTGCCAGCAGCTCCGCGTACGGGGGTCCCACGGATTTT; CDR3 protein: CASSSAYGGPTDF
V gene: TRBV5-1; J gene: TRBJ2-1; D gene: TRBD1; clone size: NA; CDR3 DNA: TGCGCCAGCAGCCCCGGGACAGGGGGAGGAATTTCGCAGTTCTTC; CDR3 protein: CASSPGTGGGISQFF
V gene: TRBV20-1; J gene: TRBJ1-2; D gene: NA; clone size: few; CDR3 DNA: TGCAGTGCCCCGGGTCCCTATGGCTACACCTTC; CDR3 protein: CSAPGPYGYTF
V gene: TRBV27; J gene: TRBJ1-5; D gene: TRBD1; clone size: NA; CDR3 DNA: TGTGCCAGCAGTCCCCGGGACAGGGGGAATCAGCCCCAGCATTTT; CDR3 protein: CASSPRDRGNQPQHF
V gene: TRBV28; J gene: TRBJ1-6; D gene: NA; clone size: NA; CDR3 DNA: TGTGCCAGCAGGGCTGCCCCGGGAGAGCTTTGGTCACCCCTCCACTTT; CDR3 protein: CASRAAPGELWSPLHF
V gene: TRBV7-2; J gene: TRBJ1-5; D gene: NA; clone size: few; CDR3 DNA: TGTGCCAGCAGCCTAATGGGGCCAGGGGGCAATCAGCCCCAGCATTTT; CDR3 protein: CASSLMGPGGNQPQHF
V gene: TRBV19; J gene: TRBJ1-5; D gene: NA; clone size: NA; CDR3 DNA: TGTGCCAGCTCACCCGGTGGGGGGAGATCTCAGCCCCAGCATTTT; CDR3 protein: CASSPGGGRSQPQHF
V gene: TRBV7-6; J gene: TRBJ2-1; D gene: TRBD1; clone size: NA; CDR3 DNA: TGTGCCAGCAGCCCCAGACAGGGGGCCGTCTACAATGAGCAGTTCTTC; CDR3 protein: CASSPRQGAVYNEQFF
V gene: TRBV10-3; J gene: TRBJ2-1; D gene: NA; clone size: few; CDR3 DNA: TGTGCCATCAAAGTAGCGTCTCATTGGAATGAGCAGTTCTTC; CDR3 protein: CAIKVASHWNEQFF